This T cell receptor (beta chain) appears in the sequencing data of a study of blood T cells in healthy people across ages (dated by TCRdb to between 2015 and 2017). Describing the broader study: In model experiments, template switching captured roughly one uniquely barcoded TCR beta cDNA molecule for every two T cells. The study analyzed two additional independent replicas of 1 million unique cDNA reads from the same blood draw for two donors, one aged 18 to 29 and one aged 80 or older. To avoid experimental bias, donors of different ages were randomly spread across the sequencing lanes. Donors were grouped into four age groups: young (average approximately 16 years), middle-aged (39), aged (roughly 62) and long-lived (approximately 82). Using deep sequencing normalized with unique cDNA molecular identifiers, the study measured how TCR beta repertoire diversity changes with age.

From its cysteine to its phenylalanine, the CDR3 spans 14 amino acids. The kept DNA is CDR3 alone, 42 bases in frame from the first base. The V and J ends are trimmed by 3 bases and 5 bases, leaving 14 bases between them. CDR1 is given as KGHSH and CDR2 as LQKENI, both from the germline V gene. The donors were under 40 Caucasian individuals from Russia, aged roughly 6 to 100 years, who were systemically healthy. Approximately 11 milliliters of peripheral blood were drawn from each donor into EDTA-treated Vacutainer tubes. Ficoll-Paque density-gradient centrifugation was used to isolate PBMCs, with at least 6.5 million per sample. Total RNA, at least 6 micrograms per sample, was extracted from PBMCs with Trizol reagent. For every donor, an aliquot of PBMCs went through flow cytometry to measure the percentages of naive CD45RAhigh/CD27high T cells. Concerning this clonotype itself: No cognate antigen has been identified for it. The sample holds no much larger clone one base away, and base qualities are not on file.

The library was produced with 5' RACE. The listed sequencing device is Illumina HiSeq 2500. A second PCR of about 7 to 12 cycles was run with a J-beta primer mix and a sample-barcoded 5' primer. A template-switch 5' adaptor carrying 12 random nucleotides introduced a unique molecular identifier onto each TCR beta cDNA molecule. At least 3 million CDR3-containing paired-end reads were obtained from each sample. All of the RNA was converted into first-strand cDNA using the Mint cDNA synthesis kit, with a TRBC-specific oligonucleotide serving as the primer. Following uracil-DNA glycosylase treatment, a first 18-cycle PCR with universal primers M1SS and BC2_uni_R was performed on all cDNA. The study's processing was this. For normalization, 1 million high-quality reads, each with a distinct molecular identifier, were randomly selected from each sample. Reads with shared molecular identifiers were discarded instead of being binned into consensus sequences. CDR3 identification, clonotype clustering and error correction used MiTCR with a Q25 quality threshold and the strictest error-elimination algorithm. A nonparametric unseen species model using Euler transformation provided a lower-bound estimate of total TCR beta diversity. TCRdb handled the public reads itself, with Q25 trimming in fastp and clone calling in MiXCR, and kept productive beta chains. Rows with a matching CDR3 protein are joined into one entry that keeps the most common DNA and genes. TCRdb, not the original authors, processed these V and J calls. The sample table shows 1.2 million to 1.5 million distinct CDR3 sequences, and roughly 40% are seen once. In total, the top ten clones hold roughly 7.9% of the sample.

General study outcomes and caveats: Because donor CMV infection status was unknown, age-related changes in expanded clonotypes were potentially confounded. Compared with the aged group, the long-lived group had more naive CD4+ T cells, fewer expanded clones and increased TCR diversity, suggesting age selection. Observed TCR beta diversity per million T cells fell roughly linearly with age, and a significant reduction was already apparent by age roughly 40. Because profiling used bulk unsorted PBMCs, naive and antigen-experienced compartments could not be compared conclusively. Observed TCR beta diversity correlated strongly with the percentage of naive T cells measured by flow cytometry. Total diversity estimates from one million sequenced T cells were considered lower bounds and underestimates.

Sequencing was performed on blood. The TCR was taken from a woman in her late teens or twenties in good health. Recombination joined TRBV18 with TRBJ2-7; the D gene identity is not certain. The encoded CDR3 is CASSPLSVVDEQYF. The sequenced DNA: TGTGCCAGCTCACCCTTGTCAGTAGTGGACGAGCAGTACTTC.